The 7 T cell receptor beta chains reported below all come from one sample, sequenced in a study of cytomegalovirus exposure and HLA in healthy donors. With 60 Vbeta and 13 Jbeta primers, the PCR was carried out. Sequencing used immunoSEQ multiplex PCR; TCRdb keeps in-frame clones, though not all of them. Counted here are about 160,000 clones, approximately 80% occurring once; the ten biggest clones make up around 10%. The sample consisted of PBMCs. The source of these receptors is a man aged 50 or older in good health and CMV-seropositive.

This clone was detected only a few times. The chain has TRBV30 and TRBJ1-2; 9 bases agree with TRBD1. V shed 3 bases and J 4 bases; nucleotides not matched to a gene: 3. The CDR3 covers 13 residues. Germline V CDR1 and CDR2: GTSNPN, SVGIG (reference sequence). CDR3 in amino acids: CAWRGTGFYGYTF. The CDR3 DNA sequence: TGTGCCTGGAGGGGGACAGGGTTCTATGGCTACACCTTC.

V usage is TRBV7-2 and J usage is TRBJ2-5, with D perhaps matching TRBD1 (5 bases). V was trimmed by 5 bases and J by 2 bases, leaving 15 bases between them. Germline CDR1 SGHTA, CDR2 FQGNSA. The CDR3 contains 15 residues. CDR3 loop: CASSHYTTEQETQYF. The CDR3 nucleotides are TGTGCCAGCAGCCACTATACGACAGAGCAAGAGACCCAGTACTTC.

This clone was detected once. V is TRBV25-1 and J is TRBJ1-2; no definite D call. The germline V gene encodes CDR1 MGHDK and CDR2 SYGVNS. This CDR3 has 15 residues. V lost 7 bases to trimming and J lost 4 bases, with 19 bases between them. In DNA form, the CDR3 reads TGTGCCAGCACCCCTAAGGAGGGAAAGGGCTATGGCTACACCTTC. It yields the protein CASTPKEGKGYGYTF.

The chain links TRBV2 to TRBJ2-3; 12 bases fit TRBD2. V shed 9 bases and J 5 bases; nucleotides not matched to a gene: 9. In germline, CDR1 is SNHLY, CDR2 FYNNEI. The length of the CDR3 is 15 residues. For the CDR3, the DNA is TGTGCCAGTAACGGTCTAGCGGGGGGGGTAGATACGCAGTATTTT. Translated, it gives CASNGLAGGVDTQYF.

The chain carries TRBV5-1 and TRBJ2-1; TRBD1 might be the D (5 bases). In germline, CDR1 is SGHRS, CDR2 YFSETQ. The CDR3 contains 13 residues. V gave up 0 bases and J gave up 6 bases, with 7 bases separating them. The CDR3 protein is CASSLGQTNEQFF. CDR3 nucleotides: TGCGCCAGCAGCTTGGGACAGACCAATGAGCAGTTCTTC.

The genes are TRBV6-4 and TRBJ1-5; 7 bases align to TRBD1. The CDR3 consists of 14 residues. Trimming at V came to 0 bases and at J to 6 bases, leaving 2 bases not matched to a gene. Germline V lookup: CDR1 MRHNA, CDR2 SNTAGT. The CDR3 nucleotides read TGTGCCAGCAGTGACTCAGGGGGCAGTCAGCCCCAGCATTTT. As protein: CASSDSGGSQPQHF.

This rearrangement joins TRBV6-4 to TRBJ1-5; 7 nucleotides align to TRBD1. This CDR3 is built from 15 residues. Losses at the gene ends were 5 bases for V and 2 bases for J; bases not matched to a gene: 6. Germline V gene sequence: CDR1 MRHNA, CDR2 SNTAGT. CDR3: CASSRTGGGNQPQHF. In nucleotides, the CDR3 is TGTGCCAGCAGTAGGACAGGTGGAGGCAATCAGCCCCAGCATTTT.